This T cell receptor beta chain was recovered during a study of spatial heterogeneity in lung cancer. The wider study: Sequences of the beta chain were consistently detected in greater numbers than alpha-chain sequences.

The CDR3 runs 15 residues. The germline V gene encodes CDR1 LNHNV and CDR2 YYDKDF (reference sequence). V shed 3 bases and J 3 bases; nucleotides not matched to a gene: 3. Time point: sample taken at primary tumor resection. The authors sequenced whole RNA from tumor, nontumor lung or frozen PBMC without sorting. A total of around 72 untreated early-stage non-small cell lung cancer patients served as donors. The presence of a unique molecular identifier marked each TCR cDNA molecule. TCRdb passed the 5' RACE reads through MiXCR, listing each CDR3 protein once. The data show fewer than 45,000 distinct CDR3 sequences, 6% to 7.5% seen once.

This receptor was identified in a female donor with early-stage non-small cell lung cancer. Sequences were derived from PBMCs, sampled at surgery. This chain uses TRBV15 with TRBJ2-3; TRBD1 matches at 10 bases. CDR3: CATSSRTGGTDTQYF. CDR3 sequence (DNA): TGTGCCACCAGCAGTAGGACAGGGGGTACAGATACGCAGTATTTT. The entire variable domain, with the rest obtained from reference TRBV15 and TRBJ2-3, is as follows: DAMVIQNPRYQVTQFGKPVTLSCSQTLNHNVMYWYQQKSSQAPKLLFHYYDKDFNNEADTPDNFQSRRPNTSFCFLDIRSPGLGDTAMYLCATSSRTGGTDTQYFGPGTRLTVL.